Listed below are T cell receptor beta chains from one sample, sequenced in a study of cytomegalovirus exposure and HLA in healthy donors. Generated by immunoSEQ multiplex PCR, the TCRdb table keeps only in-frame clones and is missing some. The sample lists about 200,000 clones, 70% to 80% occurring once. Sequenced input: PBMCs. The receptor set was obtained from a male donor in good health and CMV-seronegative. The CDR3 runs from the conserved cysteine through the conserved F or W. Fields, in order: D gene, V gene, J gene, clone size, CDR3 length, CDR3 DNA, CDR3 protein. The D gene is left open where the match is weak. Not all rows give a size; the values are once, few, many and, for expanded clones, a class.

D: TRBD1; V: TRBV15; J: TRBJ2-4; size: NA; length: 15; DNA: TGTGCCACCAGCAAACCCGGGACAGGGGGCAACATTCAGTACTTC; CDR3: CATSKPGTGGNIQYF
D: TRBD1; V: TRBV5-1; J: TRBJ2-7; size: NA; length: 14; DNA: TGCGCCAGCAGCTCCGGGGACAGTTTCTACGAGCAGTACTTC; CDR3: CASSSGDSFYEQYF
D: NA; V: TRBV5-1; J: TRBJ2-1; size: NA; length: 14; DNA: TGCGCCAGCAGTAAGGAGAGCTCCTACAATGAGCAGTTCTTC; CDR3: CASSKESSYNEQFF
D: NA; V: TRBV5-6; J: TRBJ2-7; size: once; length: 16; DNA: TGTGCCAGCAGCTTCGGGACCGTACAGGGTGGGTACGAGCAGTACTTC; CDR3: CASSFGTVQGGYEQYF
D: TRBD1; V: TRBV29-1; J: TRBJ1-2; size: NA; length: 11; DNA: TGCAGCGTAACAGGGGGATATGGCTACACCTTC; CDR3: CSVTGGYGYTF
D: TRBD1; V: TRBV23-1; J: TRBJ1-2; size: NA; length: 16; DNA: TGCGCCAGCGGTCAAACAGTTAGCAGGGGGGCCTATGGCTACACCTTC; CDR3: CASGQTVSRGAYGYTF
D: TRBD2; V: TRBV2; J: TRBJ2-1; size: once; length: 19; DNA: TGTGCCAGCAGCCGAGGACTAGCGGGGTTTAGCCTAACAGGGAATGAGCAGTTCTTC; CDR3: CASSRGLAGFSLTGNEQFF
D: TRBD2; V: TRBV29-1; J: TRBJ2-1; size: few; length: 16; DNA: TGCAGCGCGTCGACCGTAGCGGGAGGGCCGGTAAATGAGCAGTTCTTC; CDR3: CSASTVAGGPVNEQFF
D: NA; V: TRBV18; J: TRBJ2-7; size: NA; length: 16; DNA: TGTGCCAGCTCACCAGAGGACGGAGGTCTCTCCTACGAGCAGTACTTC; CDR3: CASSPEDGGLSYEQYF
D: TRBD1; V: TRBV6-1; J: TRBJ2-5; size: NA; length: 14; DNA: TGTGCCAGCAGTGTAGTAGGGGGCGGGGAGACCCAGTACTTC; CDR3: CASSVVGGGETQYF
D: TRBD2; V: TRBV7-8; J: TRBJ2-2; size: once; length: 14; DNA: TGTGCCAGCAGCTTAGTGGGGGGGGCCGGGGAGCTGTTTTTT; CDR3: CASSLVGGAGELFF
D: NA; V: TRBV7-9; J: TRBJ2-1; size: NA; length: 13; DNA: TGTGCCAGCAGCTTTCGGGGAAGCAATGAGCAGTTCTTC; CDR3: CASSFRGSNEQFF
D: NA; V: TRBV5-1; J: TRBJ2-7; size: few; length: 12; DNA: TGCGCCAGCAGCCTGACAATCCACGAGCAGTACTTC; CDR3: CASSLTIHEQYF
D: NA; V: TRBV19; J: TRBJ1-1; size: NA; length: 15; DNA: TGTGCCAGTAGTATTACCGGCGGGCCCCCTTTTGAAGCTTTCTTT; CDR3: CASSITGGPPFEAFF
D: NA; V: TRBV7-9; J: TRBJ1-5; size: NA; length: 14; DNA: TGTGCCAGCAGCTTCGGAACAGGGAATCAGCCCCAGCATTTT; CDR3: CASSFGTGNQPQHF
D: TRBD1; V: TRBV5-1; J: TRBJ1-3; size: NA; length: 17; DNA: TGCGCCAGCAGTCGAGAGGTACAGGGGACCTCTGGAAACACCATATATTTT; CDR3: CASSREVQGTSGNTIYF